The 32 T cell receptor beta chains below were found in one sample sequenced in a study of graft-versus-host responses after intestinal transplantation. Here immunoSEQ multiplex PCR was the method, and the copy in TCRdb shows in-frame clones only, minus some. The sample carries roughly 80,000 clones, over 80% recorded once. The starting material was PBMCs, obtained 98 days after intestinal transplantation. The receptors were gathered from a human patient who received an intestinal transplant, so some T cells may come from the graft donor.

The chain is built from TRBV19 and TRBJ1-4; 9 bases match TRBD1. The CDR3 runs 17 residues. CDR1 and CDR2 from the germline V gene are LNHDA and SQIVND (reference sequence). V lost 4 bases, J lost 8 bases, and 14 bases stayed unmatched. DNA of the CDR3: TGTGCCAGTAGTACGTCCCGGGACAGGGTCCGGGGCGAAAAACTGTTTTTT. Amino acid sequence: CASSTSRDRVRGEKLFF. Together with reference TRBV19 and TRBJ1-4, the CDR3 gives the full variable domain: DGGITQSPKYLFRKEGQNVTLSCEQNLNHDAMYWYRQDPGQGLRLIYYSQIVNDFQKGDIAEGYSVSREKKESFPLTVTSAQKNPTAFYLCASSTSRDRVRGEKLFFGSGTQLSVL.

This chain connects TRBV15 to TRBJ2-5, with 10 bases identical to TRBD2. V gave up 1 base and J gave up 5 bases; unmatched junction bases: 7. The CDR3 has 16 amino acids. The germline CDR1 and CDR2 sequences are LNHNV and YYDKDF (reference sequence). DNA for the CDR3: TGTGCCACCAGCAGAGTCGTTAAGCGGGGGGGCGAGACCCAGTACTTC. Translating it yields CATSRVVKRGGETQYF.

This sequence joins TRBV10-3 and TRBJ2-1; 11 nucleotides line up with TRBD2. The CDR3 extends over 14 amino acids. Germline loops: CDR1 ENHRY, CDR2 SYGVKD. V dropped 11 bases and J dropped 4; count of bases not matched to a gene: 7. For the CDR3, the DNA is TGTGCCGCCGCCGGGACTAGCGGTTACAATGAGCAGTTCTTC. Protein product: CAAAGTSGYNEQFF.

V is TRBV7-3 and J is TRBJ2-3; 9 bases are a match to TRBD2. The germline gives CDR1 SGHTA, CDR2 FQGTGA. The ends lost 11 bases at V and 2 bases at J; junction bases unmatched: 8. This CDR3 has 14 amino acids. CDR3 protein: CARTTSGSTDTQYF. The CDR3 nucleotides are TGTGCCCGTACGACTAGCGGATCCACAGATACGCAGTATTTT.

The J gene is TRBJ2-1, the V gene TRBV6-1; 9 bases line up with TRBD1. The CDR3 consists of 15 residues. V shed 6 bases and J 7 bases; nucleotides not matched to a gene: 10. CDR1 is MNHNS and CDR2 is SASEGT in the germline V gene. In nucleotides, the CDR3 is TGTGCCAGCAGGACCCCGGGACAGGGTTTGAATGAGCAGTTCTTC. Translating it yields CASRTPGQGLNEQFF.

CDR3 region: CASSPTASGADTQYF. The CDR3 bases are TGCGCCAGCAGCCCTACTGCTAGCGGGGCCGATACGCAGTATTTT. V usage is TRBV4-1 and J usage is TRBJ2-3, with 9 bases matching TRBD2. The CDR3 extends over 15 amino acids. The germline V gene encodes CDR1 MGHRA and CDR2 YSYEKL. V shed 4 bases and J 6 bases; nucleotides not matched to a gene: 8.

V usage is TRBV6-5 and J usage is TRBJ1-5, with D uncertain. The CDR3 contains 13 residues. V was pared by 0 bases and J by 5 bases, with 5 bases between. The V gene's germline CDR1 is MNHEY and CDR2 SVGAGI. The CDR3 DNA reads TGTGCCAGCAGTTACTCGAAGGATCAGCCCCAGCATTTT. Translated: CASSYSKDQPQHF.

J is TRBJ2-1 and V is TRBV4-2; D is tentatively TRBD1 or TRBD2 (6 bases each). Trimming took off 0 bases at V and 5 bases at J, with 20 bases between the two ends. The CDR3 is made up of 18 amino acids. CDR1 is LGHNA, CDR2 YNFKEQ, per germline. The CDR3 here is CASSQDPMGHGGDNEQFF. The CDR3 nucleotides read TGTGCCAGCAGCCAAGATCCCATGGGACACGGAGGGGACAATGAGCAGTTCTTC.

V is TRBV25-1 and J is TRBJ1-1; unclear D gene. V was cut by 7 bases and J by 1 base, with 10 bases left in between. This CDR3 contains 13 residues. The V gene's germline CDR1 is MGHDK and CDR2 SYGVNS. The CDR3 bases are TGTGCCAGCAAGGACCTACCGAACACTGAAGCTTTCTTT. It codes for CASKDLPNTEAFF.

The J gene is TRBJ2-1, the V gene TRBV2; possible D gene TRBD2, 7 bases. Trimming cost V 1 base and J 7 bases, with 14 bases left between them. CDR1 and CDR2 from the germline V gene are SNHLY and FYNNEI. The CDR3 covers 15 residues. CDR3 amino acids: CASSEERGGRNEQFF. In DNA, the CDR3 is TGTGCCAGCAGTGAAGAGAGGGGGGGCCGGAATGAGCAGTTCTTC.

This chain links TRBV6-1 with TRBJ2-3, with D perhaps matching TRBD1 or TRBD2 (6 bases each). The CDR3 runs 15 residues. CDR1 and CDR2 (germline): MNHNS, SASEGT. V was shortened by 7 bases and J by 0 bases, with 14 bases between the two germline ends. The CDR3 reads CASTFGGLSTDTQYF. The CDR3 region has the DNA TGTGCCAGCACTTTCGGGGGCCTTAGCACAGATACGCAGTATTTT.

V is TRBV6-1 and J is TRBJ1-2, with D uncertain. Germline values: CDR1 MNHNS, CDR2 SASEGT. V dropped 1 base and J dropped 0 bases, with 3 bases sitting between them. The CDR3 has 13 amino acids. In DNA form, the CDR3 reads TGTGCCAGCAGTGAAGACACTAACTATGGCTACACCTTC. Its protein is CASSEDTNYGYTF.

The CDR3 region is CASHRGVHQWRYTF. The DNA for the CDR3 is TGTGCCAGTCACCGGGGGGTCCATCAATGGCGCTACACCTTC. The chain carries TRBV19 and TRBJ1-2, with TRBD1 as a possible D gene (5 bases). This CDR3 contains 14 residues. The germline V and J ends were trimmed by 8 bases and 9 bases, with 22 bases remaining between them. Germline assignment: CDR1 LNHDA and CDR2 SQIVND (reference sequence).

The CDR3 sequence: CASSEGVSGYNEQFF. The CDR3, as DNA: TGTGCCAGCAGTGAAGGGGTTAGCGGATACAATGAGCAGTTCTTC. The V and J genes are TRBV2 and TRBJ2-1; a weak D match, TRBD2 (6 bases). Trimming pared 1 base from V and 4 bases from J, leaving 11 bases between. Per the germline V gene, CDR1 is SNHLY and CDR2 is FYNNEI. This CDR3 spans 15 amino acids.

The chain couples TRBV6-1 to TRBJ2-7; D gene unclear. The V end lost 7 bases, the J end lost 0 bases, and 16 bases lay between the germline ends. This CDR3 spans 15 amino acids. Germline assignment: CDR1 MNHNS and CDR2 SASEGT. Here the CDR3 reads CASKIATESSYEQYF. The CDR3 DNA is TGTGCCAGCAAGATCGCGACGGAGAGCTCCTACGAGCAGTACTTC.

The chain employs TRBV12-5 and TRBJ2-3; D is possibly TRBD1 (6 bases). The CDR3 totals 15 residues. Germline-derived CDR1 and CDR2 are LGHNT and FRNRAP. V gave up 5 bases and J gave up 1 base, with 13 bases separating them. CDR3 protein: CASGPTGWGTDTQYF. In DNA form, the CDR3 reads TGTGCTAGTGGTCCGACAGGTTGGGGCACAGATACGCAGTATTTT.

The rearrangement uses TRBV19 and TRBJ1-4; possibly TRBD1 for D (5 bases). This CDR3 is 16 amino acids long. Trimming pared 7 bases from V and 4 bases from J, leaving 19 bases between. CDR1 LNHDA and CDR2 SQIVND come from the germline V gene (reference sequence). The chain's CDR3 is CASTTWGSGGNEKLFF. CDR3 bases: TGTGCCAGTACGACGTGGGGCAGTGGGGGTAATGAAAAACTGTTTTTT.

Written as DNA, the CDR3 is TGCGCCAGCAGCTTGGGACAGGGGGCCTACGAGCAGTACTTC. Protein: CASSLGQGAYEQYF. The rearrangement links TRBV5-1 to TRBJ2-7, with 9 bases aligning to TRBD1. This CDR3 has 14 residues. Unmatched junction bases numbered 0, after V lost 0 bases and J lost 2 bases. The germline CDR1 and CDR2 sequences are SGHRS and YFSETQ.

The CDR3 DNA reads as TGTGCCAGCAGCTTACTAGCCTACAATGAGCAGTTCTTC. Protein: CASSLLAYNEQFF. V usage is TRBV5-8 and J usage is TRBJ2-1, with D maybe TRBD2 (5 bases). The V end was cut by 2 bases, the J end by 2 bases, with 5 bases between. CDR3 length equals 13 residues. Germline assignment: CDR1 SGHTS and CDR2 YDEGEE.

The chain employs TRBV29-1 and TRBJ1-1, with no clear D. V was pared by 4 bases and J by 8 bases, with 2 bases between. The CDR3 covers 8 residues. In germline, CDR1 is SQVTM, CDR2 ANQGSEA. CDR3 residues: CSVGEAFF. CDR3 nucleotides: TGCAGCGTTGGAGAAGCTTTCTTT.

This chain connects TRBV19 to TRBJ2-1; 11 nucleotides match TRBD2. Germline V gives CDR1 LNHDA, CDR2 SQIVND (reference sequence). The CDR3 length is 16 residues. The V and J ends lost 5 bases and 7 bases, in that order; junction bases with no gene match: 10. The CDR3 DNA reads as TGTGCCAGTAGTGGGTGGGGACTAGCGGAAGGGAATGAGCAGTTCTTC. Its translation is CASSGWGLAEGNEQFF.

The chain links TRBV28 to TRBJ2-1; D remains ambiguous. This CDR3 contains 17 residues. The V and J ends lost 5 bases and 1 base respectively, with 18 bases between them. Germline V gene data show CDR1 as MDHEN and CDR2 as SYDVKM. CDR3 sequence (DNA): TGTGCCAGCAGTGACCTTACTCTTAGGGTGTCCTACAATGAGCAGTTCTTC. It yields the protein CASSDLTLRVSYNEQFF.

This CDR3 reads CASSLIRGSIKEKLFF. In DNA form, the CDR3 reads TGTGCCAGCAGCTTAATCCGGGGGTCCATCAAGGAAAAACTGTTTTTT. The chain employs TRBV7-3 and TRBJ1-4; weak D call: TRBD1 (5 bases). Germline assignment: CDR1 SGHTA and CDR2 FQGTGA. The CDR3 runs 16 residues. V lost 1 base and J lost 8, with 17 bases in between.

The chain couples TRBV19 to TRBJ2-7, with D possibly matching TRBD2 (6 bases). Trimming removed 7 bases at V and 1 base at J, with 29 bases between. The CDR3 has 19 amino acids. The germline gives CDR1 LNHDA, CDR2 SQIVND (reference sequence). Here the CDR3 reads CASTILGQGIASDSYEQYF. CDR3 in DNA: TGTGCCAGTACTATCCTGGGGCAGGGAATAGCTAGCGATTCCTACGAGCAGTACTTC.

V and J are TRBV5-6 and TRBJ2-5, with 7 bases fitting TRBD2. Germline-derived CDR1 and CDR2 are SGHDT and YYEEEE. The J segment lost 1 base and the V segment lost 2 bases, leaving 2 bases of the junction unmatched. The CDR3 contains 14 residues. CDR3 nucleotide sequence: TGTGCCAGCAGCTTAACTAGCGTCCAAGAGACCCAGTACTTC. This sequence encodes CASSLTSVQETQYF.

The chain uses TRBV6-5 and TRBJ2-1; 12 bases agree with TRBD2. V shed 6 bases, J shed 5 bases, and the junction held 2 bases outside the gene matches. This CDR3 spans 14 amino acids. Germline V CDR1 and CDR2: MNHEY, SVGAGI. CDR3 coding DNA: TGTGCCAGCAGGACTAGCGGGAGCAACAATGAGCAGTTCTTC. It is translated as CASRTSGSNNEQFF.

A note on this clone: A junction boundary mismatches the germline segment, possibly from a read error. The chain has TRBV5-1 and TRBJ1-4; possible D gene TRBD1, 6 bases. Germline-derived CDR1 and CDR2 are SGHRS and YFSETQ. The length of the CDR3 is 15 residues. CDR3 bases: TGCGCCAGCAGCTTGGAAGCGGGGGCAAGTGAAAAACTGCTTTTT. Protein: CASSLEAGASEKLLF.

The chain couples TRBV6-5 to TRBJ2-2; 7 bases are shared with TRBD1. This CDR3 region has 15 residues. Trimming took 4 bases from V and 0 from J; bases not matched to a gene: 2. CDR1 is MNHEY and CDR2 is SVGAGI in the germline V gene. CDR3 amino acids: CASSWTGPNTGELFF. CDR3 bases: TGTGCCAGCAGTTGGACAGGACCGAACACCGGGGAGCTGTTTTTT.

V and J are TRBV4-1 and TRBJ1-1, with a possible D match to TRBD1 (5 bases). V lost 4 bases, J lost 5 bases, and 14 bases lay in between. The CDR3 has 14 amino acids. Germline loops: CDR1 MGHRA, CDR2 YSYEKL. CDR3 residues: CASSPGGGLTEAFF. CDR3 DNA sequence: TGCGCCAGCAGCCCGGGGGGGGGTTTGACTGAAGCTTTCTTT.

The chain uses TRBV2 and TRBJ2-5, with D perhaps TRBD1 (5 bases). The CDR3 runs to 13 residues. From germline, CDR1 is SNHLY and CDR2 FYNNEI. V was clipped by 7 bases and J by 4 bases, with 13 bases between them. In DNA form, the CDR3 reads TGTGCCAGCAAGCGACAGATGGGAGAGACCCAGTACTTC. Protein product: CASKRQMGETQYF. Together with reference TRBV2 and TRBJ2-5, the CDR3 gives the full variable domain: EPEVTQTPSHQVTQMGQEVILRCVPISNHLYFYWYRQILGQKVEFLVSFYNNEISEKSEIFDDQFSVERPDGSNFTLKIRSTKLEDSAMYFCASKRQMGETQYFGPGTRLLVL.

This clone turned up a few times. J is TRBJ1-1 and V is TRBV15; TRBD1 might be the D (6 bases). This CDR3 has 13 residues. V lost 3 bases and J 1 base, leaving 6 bases between the germline ends. Per the germline V gene, CDR1 is LNHNV and CDR2 is YYDKDF (reference sequence). The CDR3 DNA reads as TGTGCCACCAGCAGGACAGGGAACACTGAAGCTTTCTTT. Protein: CATSRTGNTEAFF.

A single count supports this clone. The gene calls are TRBV20-1 and TRBJ1-1; D gene ambiguous. Germline CDR1 and CDR2: DFQATT and SNEGSKA (reference sequence). The germline V and J ends were trimmed by 2 bases and 6 bases, with 4 bases remaining between them. The CDR3 contains 10 residues. The CDR3: CSARLSEAFF. The CDR3 DNA reads as TGCAGTGCTAGACTATCTGAAGCTTTCTTT.